Presented here are 6 T cell receptor beta chains from one specimen sequenced in a study of blood T cell repertoires in COVID-19. Some clones are missing from TCRdb's copy, which holds only in-frame ones; the method was immunoSEQ multiplex PCR. The sample consists of 120,000 to 150,000 clones, about 83% of them appearing once. Material for sequencing was PBMCs or T cells enriched from blood (not recorded which). The source is a woman aged 45-59 years who had been exposed to COVID-19.

The rearrangement joins TRBV27 to TRBJ1-6, with TRBD1 identical over 7 bases. The germline V gene has CDR1 MNHEY and CDR2 SMNVEV (reference sequence). This CDR3 comprises 16 residues. J lost 0 bases, V lost 3 bases, and 2 bases had no gene match. The CDR3 DNA reads TGTGCCAGCAGTTTCACAGGGGACTCCTATAATTCACCCCTCCACTTT. Protein: CASSFTGDSYNSPLHF.

The chain is built from TRBV7-2 and TRBJ2-3; D possibly corresponds to TRBD2 (5 bases). CDR3 length: 13 amino acids. The V end lost 11 bases, the J end lost 7 bases, and 19 bases lay between the germline ends. Looked up from germline, CDR1 is SGHTA and CDR2 is FQGNSA. CDR3 amino acids: CALSGVSRHTQYF. CDR3 bases: TGTGCCTTAAGCGGAGTTTCAAGACATACGCAGTATTTT.

V gene TRBV2 combines with J gene TRBJ1-5; 7 bases are a match to TRBD1. The CDR3 totals 16 residues. Germline V CDR1 and CDR2: SNHLY, FYNNEI. The junction had 8 bases not matched to a gene; V was cut back by 3 bases and J by 3 bases. The CDR3 sequence: CASSDWVRGLNQPQHF. CDR3 coding DNA: TGTGCCAGCAGTGATTGGGTGAGGGGGCTCAATCAGCCCCAGCATTTT.

This rearrangement joins TRBV5-1 to TRBJ1-2; D may be TRBD1 (6 bases). This CDR3 is 15 amino acids long. Germline V gene lookup returns CDR1 SGHRS and CDR2 YFSETQ. V lost 4 bases and J 5 bases, leaving 18 bases between the germline ends. This chain's CDR3 is CASSPEGGTLYGYTF. CDR3 bases: TGCGCCAGCAGCCCAGAAGGGGGAACCCTTTATGGCTACACCTTC.

The chain joins TRBV29-1 to TRBJ2-1; TRBD2 aligns across 8 bases. From germline, CDR1 is SQVTM and CDR2 ANQGSEA. Trimming at V came to 7 bases and at J to 4 bases, leaving 6 bases not matched to a gene. This CDR3 is 13 amino acids long. CDR3 sequence: CSAGGGGYNEQFF. In DNA form, the CDR3 reads TGCAGCGCCGGAGGCGGGGGGTACAATGAGCAGTTCTTC.

The chain is built from TRBV13 and TRBJ2-7; D is undetermined. CDR1 is PRHDT, CDR2 FYEKMQ, per germline (reference sequence). Trimming left V 1 base short and J 2 bases short, with 3 bases between. The CDR3 is 12 residues long. The CDR3 region has the DNA TGTGCCAGCAGCTTAGCGGCCTACGAGCAGTACTTC. Encoded protein: CASSLAAYEQYF.